Detailed here is one T cell receptor beta chain. This clonotype has just a few counts. This clone's antigen is unknown. It has no much larger one-base neighbor in the sample; base qualities were not kept. This entry comes from a study of identical twins (TCRdb year 2016). For context, the study as a whole: The study deep-sequenced TCR alpha and beta repertoires from monozygotic twins, unrelated adults of various ages and cord blood to test whether fetal clonotypes persist. To rule out contamination, the twin experiments were replicated at different times with different library preparation protocols. Overall results and qualifications from the work: Because the same donors could not be followed over many years, conclusions were based on cross-sectional statistical analysis. Compared with coincidental sharing between unrelated individuals, an excess of low generation-probability sequences was observed among out-of-frame TCR alpha sequences shared between twins. The excess sharing between twins in beta out-of-frame sequences was weaker because fewer shared sequences reduced the signal-to-noise ratio. In monozygotic twins, out-of-frame TCR alpha sharing was systematically underestimated by recombination models, although the models agreed with sharing between unrelated individuals. Invariant T cells such as MAIT and iNKT could partly confound zero-insertion analyses, though diverse VJ usage argued against this for most clonotypes. Abundant cord blood beta clonotypes had fewer insertions, young adult naive repertoires showed a similar but weaker trend, and memory repertoires showed no such trend.

Libraries were made using 5' RACE. The sequencer listed for this sample is Illumina HiSeq 2000. A universal primer binding site was added through template switching, and the final cDNA carried a unique molecular identifier so that TCR cDNA molecules could be counted accurately. Specific primers in the conserved constant-segment region were used to synthesize first-strand cDNA for TCR alpha and beta chains. To control for contamination, every cDNA library carried two barcodes: a SMART-Mk sample barcode plus Illumina barcodes. TruSeq adapter sequences, together with Illumina sample barcodes, were added in two successive PCR steps. TCR alpha and beta cDNA libraries were sequenced on the Illumina HiSeq platform with custom primers. Per the authors' processing: MiGEC processed the raw reads to extract unique molecular identifiers, while MiXCR was used to determine the CDR3 positions. Recombination models were inferred per individual with the repgenHMM and IGoR tools using an EM algorithm. The tcR package in R was used for shared clonotype analysis, with sharing normalized by the product of cloneset sizes. To study raw recombination without the effects of thymic and clonal selection, out-of-frame nonproductive sequences were analyzed. The public sequencing data were trimmed at Q25 with fastp and processed into clonotypes with MiXCR by TCRdb, which kept only in-frame beta chains. Each CDR3 protein appears once, grouped with its most common genes and DNA. These V and J calls originate from TCRdb's pipeline instead of the authors' own analysis. Present in this sample are roughly 540,000 distinct CDR3 sequences, less than 25% of which were seen just once. The top ten clones comprise around 0.9% of the sample.

Every donor in the study was a healthy Caucasian. Three pairs of female monozygotic twins, all aged 18 to 29 years, were included in the twin cohort. Positive isolation kits from Invitrogen were used to isolate CD4+ and CD8+ T cell populations. This sample was also put to use in a study of T cells expressing NK-cell markers. As described in the second report: About eight donors provided sorted CD3+CD56+NKG2C+, CD3+CD56+NKG2C- and CD3+CD56-NKG2C+ T-cell subsets, whose TCR beta-chain repertoires were profiled. Among the eight sequenced donors, only one was HCMV-seronegative, while the other seven were HCMV-seropositive. To restrict sorting to alphabetaTCR-expressing T cells, an anti-gammadeltaTCR antibody was added in several experiments. In 5 to 7 donors, the dominant CD3+CD56+NKG2C+ clonotypes were found to rank among the top 10 CD8+ clonotypes and to make up about 1.0-7.5% of CD8+ T cells. Those dominant clonotypes were again the most abundant among CD3+CD56-NKG2C+ cells in a handful of donors, at about 28.3-60.1%. Whether the expanded NKG2C-expressing T cell clones were specific for HCMV antigens remained unclear. The eight sequenced donors were randomly selected healthy volunteers, three men and five women. HCMV-specific IgG was detected in serum with a commercial ELISA kit to determine HCMV serostatus. MIGEC was used to demultiplex reads and group the reads by UMI, and MiTCR was used to assemble and quantify clonotypes. Only TCR cDNA sequences supported by at least two reads were kept to exclude erroneous sequences. The tcR package was used for downstream repertoire analysis, and clonotypes were matched across fractions by CDR3 nucleotide sequence plus V segment. VDJmatch was used to annotate antigen specificity against VDJdb, with one amino acid substitution in CDR3 permitted.

The receptor was derived from a woman aged 18-35 years in good health. The source material was CD4+ T cells sorted from blood.

The DNA sequence is as follows: TGTGCCACCCAACAGGCGGGGGGCAATCAGCCCCAGCATTTT. This sequence encodes CATQQAGGNQPQHF. Rearrangement joined TRBV24-1 to TRBJ1-5; perhaps TRBD1 is the D gene, with 5 bases matching. For CDR1 and CDR2, the germline V gene lists KGHDR and SFDVKD. The CDR3 measures 14 amino acids from cysteine to phenylalanine. The entry retains the CDR3 DNA only, 42 bases that are in frame from base 1. V and J lose 9 bases and 2 bases, and a span of 13 bases separates them.